This T cell receptor beta chain was recorded in a study of T cell responses to AZD1222 COVID-19 vaccine. TCRdb keeps only in-frame clones here, not all; method: immunoSEQ multiplex PCR. The table lists roughly 150,000 clones, 80% to 95% of them singletons. Per germline, CDR1 MNHEY and CDR2 SVGAGI. The CDR3 spans 14 residues. V lost 2 bases and J 2 bases, leaving 9 bases between the germline ends. Here the sequenced sample was peripheral blood, taken 28 days after the second AZD1222 dose. This clonotype originated in an adult who received the AZD1222 COVID-19 vaccine. The J gene is TRBJ2-5, the V gene TRBV6-5; D gene ambiguous. The DNA of the CDR3 is TGTGCCAGCAGTTACCTCGGTGGACAAGAGACCCAGTACTTC. This sequence encodes CASSYLGGQETQYF.